Each of the 20 T cell receptor beta chains below was sequenced from the same sample in a study of blood T cell repertoires in COVID-19. Data came from immunoSEQ multiplex PCR; TCRdb stores just in-frame clones and leaves some out. The top ten hold over 10% of the sample, which has approximately 92,000 clones, about 82% seen once. Sequenced material: peripheral blood. These receptors were taken from a woman between 55 and 75 years old in a cohort sampled during active or convalescent COVID-19.

The J gene is TRBJ1-2, the V gene TRBV18; 7 bases map to TRBD1. Germline CDR1 reads KGHSH; CDR2 reads LQKENI. Germline trimming cut 3 bases from V and 2 bases from J; bases unmatched to any gene: 9. The CDR3 is 16 amino acids. The CDR3 DNA sequence: TGTGCCAGCTCACCCCCCTCCCAGGGACAGAACTATGGCTACACCTTC. It translates to CASSPPSQGQNYGYTF. The full variable domain, in which reference TRBV18 and TRBJ1-2 provide the parts outside the CDR3, is NAGVMQNPRHLVRRRGQEARLRCSPMKGHSHVYWYRQLPEEGLKFMVYLQKENIIDESGMPKERFSAEFPKEGPSILRIQQVVRGDSAAYFCASSPPSQGQNYGYTFGSGTRLTVV.

This clone was recorded only once. The V call is TRBV2, the J call TRBJ1-2; possible D gene TRBD1, 6 bases. CDR3 length: 15 amino acids. Looked up from germline, CDR1 is SNHLY and CDR2 is FYNNEI. Trimming removed 1 base at V and 5 bases at J, with 14 bases between. CDR3 residues: CASSEGTVDRYGYTF. DNA of the CDR3: TGTGCCAGCAGTGAAGGGACAGTTGACCGGTATGGCTACACCTTC.

V and J are TRBV24-1 and TRBJ1-5; 7 positions agree with TRBD1. The CDR3 is made up of 14 amino acids. V dropped 7 bases and J dropped 6; count of bases not matched to a gene: 8. Germline lookup yields CDR1 KGHDR and CDR2 SFDVKD. The CDR3 DNA is TGTGCCACCAGCAGACAGGGCGAGGGTCAGCCCCAGCATTTT. Its translation is CATSRQGEGQPQHF.

CDR3 protein: CASSQDGSSEAFF. The CDR3 DNA sequence: TGTGCCAGCAGCCAAGATGGTTCGAGTGAAGCTTTCTTT. The V call is TRBV3-1 (or the pseudogene TRBV3-2), the J call TRBJ1-1; D is uncertain. V lost 0 bases to trimming and J lost 7 bases, with 9 bases between them. Germline CDR1 LGHDT, CDR2 YNNKEL (reference sequence). The CDR3 is 13 amino acids.

This chain connects TRBV3-1 (or the pseudogene TRBV3-2) to TRBJ1-1; possibly TRBD1 for D (5 bases). V was clipped by 3 bases and J by 4 bases, with 18 bases between them. The length of the CDR3 is 16 residues. Germline-derived CDR1 and CDR2 are LGHDT and YNNKEL (reference sequence). The CDR3 region is CASSQNLGAYPTEAFF. The DNA for the CDR3 is TGTGCCAGCAGCCAGAACCTTGGGGCGTACCCCACTGAAGCTTTCTTT.

This chain joins TRBV2 and TRBJ2-3; 9 bases are a match to TRBD2. This CDR3 comprises 14 residues. V lost 6 bases and J lost 5; bases outside the gene matches: 6. CDR1 SNHLY and CDR2 FYNNEI come from the germline V gene. The CDR3 reads CASSTRAGGDTQYF. CDR3 in DNA: TGTGCCAGCAGCACTCGAGCGGGGGGAGATACGCAGTATTTT.

The chain is built from TRBV2 and TRBJ2-5; 8 bases align to TRBD2. CDR3 length: 14 amino acids. V shed 3 bases, J shed 4 bases, and the junction held 4 bases outside the gene matches. CDR1 SNHLY and CDR2 FYNNEI come from the germline V gene. CDR3 coding DNA: TGTGCCAGCAGTGATCGTCTAGCGGGAGAGACCCAGTACTTC. It codes for CASSDRLAGETQYF.

The rearrangement uses TRBV20-1 and TRBJ2-7; no clear D. The V end lost 5 bases, the J end lost 12 bases, and 17 bases lay between the germline ends. Germline values: CDR1 DFQATT, CDR2 SNEGSKA (reference sequence). CDR3 length equals 11 residues. CDR3 coding DNA: TGCAGTGCTGCGGATAGCTATTTGTGGTACTTC. It translates to CSAADSYLWYF.

The chain carries TRBV2 and TRBJ2-3; TRBD2 is a possible D gene (6 bases). This CDR3 is 16 amino acids long. The V gene's germline CDR1 is SNHLY and CDR2 FYNNEI. V was trimmed by 4 bases and J by 3 bases, leaving 17 bases between them. This CDR3 is CASSGRGWGVTDTQYF. CDR3 coding DNA: TGTGCCAGCAGTGGGAGAGGGTGGGGGGTTACAGATACGCAGTATTTT.

The V and J genes are TRBV4-1 and TRBJ2-7, with 7 bases lining up with TRBD2. Germline V CDR1 and CDR2: MGHRA, YSYEKL. With V trimmed by 3 bases and J by 6 bases, 8 bases remained unmatched. This CDR3 is built from 14 residues. DNA for the CDR3: TGCGCCAGCAGCCAGGGGACTAACATGTTCGAGCAGTACTTC. It codes for CASSQGTNMFEQYF.

The chain employs TRBV5-1 and TRBJ1-2, with TRBD1 as a possible D gene (5 bases). Trimming stripped 3 bases from V and 8 bases from J, with 14 bases between. The germline V gene has CDR1 SGHRS and CDR2 YFSETQ. The CDR3 is 13 residues long. The CDR3 protein is CASSSRTGDGYTF. The CDR3 DNA sequence: TGCGCCAGCAGCTCGAGAACAGGAGACGGCTACACCTTC.

The rearrangement joins TRBV6-5 to TRBJ2-3; 14 positions match TRBD2. This CDR3 contains 15 residues. Unmatched junction bases numbered 0, after V lost 6 bases and J lost 1 base. From germline, CDR1 is MNHEY and CDR2 SVGAGI. CDR3 residues: CASRTSGGGTDTQYF. CDR3 in DNA: TGTGCCAGCAGGACTAGCGGGGGGGGCACAGATACGCAGTATTTT.

This clone was seen just once. This chain joins TRBV10-1 and TRBJ1-2, with 9 bases matching TRBD1. V was clipped by 5 bases and J by 4 bases; unmatched bases: 8. Germline lookup yields CDR1 WNHNN and CDR2 SYGVQD (reference sequence). The CDR3 has 15 residues. DNA of the CDR3: TGCGCCAGCAGTTTCTACAGGGGGCATAGCTATGGCTACACCTTC. It is translated as CASSFYRGHSYGYTF.

This clone was seen a handful of times. This chain uses TRBV6-6 with TRBJ2-1, with 7 positions matching TRBD2. The germline CDR1 and CDR2 sequences are MNHNY and SVGAGI (reference sequence). J was trimmed by 6 bases and V by 4 bases; bases with no gene match: 0. The CDR3 has 12 amino acids. Here the CDR3 DNA reads TGTGCCAGCAGTTGGACTAGCAATGAGCAGTTCTTC. It yields the protein CASSWTSNEQFF.

This clone was recorded once. V is TRBV18 and J is TRBJ2-1, with 8 bases fitting TRBD2. The CDR3 spans 14 residues. CDR1 is KGHSH and CDR2 is LQKENI in the germline V gene. V shed 4 bases and J 6 bases; nucleotides not matched to a gene: 5. The CDR3 protein is CASSRTSGTNEQFF. The CDR3 nucleotides are TGTGCCAGCTCACGAACTAGCGGTACCAATGAGCAGTTCTTC.

A word on this clone: In the same sample, other DNA sequences code for this CDR3. The chain links TRBV6-5 to TRBJ1-1; 7 nucleotides match TRBD1. Germline values: CDR1 MNHEY, CDR2 SVGAGI. V shed 6 bases and J 0 bases; nucleotides not matched to a gene: 4. The CDR3 loop spans 14 amino acids. The CDR3 nucleotides are TGTGCCAGCAGAGTGGGACAGATGAACACTGAAGCTTTCTTT. Its protein is CASRVGQMNTEAFF.

V gene TRBV7-6 combines with J gene TRBJ1-2, with 7 positions matching TRBD1. Looked up from germline, CDR1 is SGHVS and CDR2 is FNYEAQ. Unmatched junction bases numbered 1, after V lost 0 bases and J lost 3 bases. The CDR3 runs to 14 residues. The CDR3 sequence is CASSLAQGDYGYTF. The CDR3 region has the DNA TGTGCCAGCAGCTTAGCGCAGGGGGACTATGGCTACACCTTC.

The chain joins TRBV3-1 (or the pseudogene TRBV3-2) to TRBJ1-2, with TRBD1 matching 8 bases. Germline V gives CDR1 LGHDT, CDR2 YNNKEL (reference sequence). Unmatched junction bases numbered 13, after V lost 3 bases and J lost 1 base. This CDR3 is 18 amino acids long. CDR3 coding DNA: TGTGCCAGCAGCCACTTTGGGTGGGACAGGATAATTAACTATGGCTACACCTTC. Its protein is CASSHFGWDRIINYGYTF.

The rearrangement uses TRBV24-1 and TRBJ2-6; TRBD1 might be the D (5 bases). The CDR3 extends over 16 amino acids. V was shortened by 3 bases and J by 0 bases, with 8 bases between the two germline ends. CDR1 and CDR2 from the germline V gene are KGHDR and SFDVKD. The CDR3 DNA sequence: TGTGCCACCAGTGATCCAGGGCTCTCTGGGGCCAACGTCCTGACTTTC. This encodes CATSDPGLSGANVLTF.

V usage is TRBV30 and J usage is TRBJ2-3; D remains ambiguous. V lost 2 bases and J 5 bases, leaving 8 bases between the germline ends. From germline, CDR1 is GTSNPN and CDR2 SVGIG (reference sequence). The CDR3 has 12 residues. This chain's CDR3 is CAWSRTLDTQYF. CDR3 nucleotides: TGTGCCTGGAGTCGAACTTTAGATACGCAGTATTTT.